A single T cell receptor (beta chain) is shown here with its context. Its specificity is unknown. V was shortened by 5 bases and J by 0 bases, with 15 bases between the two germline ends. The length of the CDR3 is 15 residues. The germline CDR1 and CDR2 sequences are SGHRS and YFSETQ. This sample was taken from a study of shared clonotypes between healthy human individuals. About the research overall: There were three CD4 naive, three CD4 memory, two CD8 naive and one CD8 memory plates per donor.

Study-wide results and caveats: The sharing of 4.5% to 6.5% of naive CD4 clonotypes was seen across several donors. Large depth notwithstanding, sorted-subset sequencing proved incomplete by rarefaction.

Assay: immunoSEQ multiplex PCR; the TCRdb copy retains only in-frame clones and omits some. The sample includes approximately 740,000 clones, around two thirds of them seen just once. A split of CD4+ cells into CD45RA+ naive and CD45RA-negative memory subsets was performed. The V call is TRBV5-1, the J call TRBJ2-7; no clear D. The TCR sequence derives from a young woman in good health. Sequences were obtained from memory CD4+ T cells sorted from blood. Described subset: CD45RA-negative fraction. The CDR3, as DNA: TGCGCCAGCAGACCGGACCTAATCGGCTCCTACGAGCAGTACTTC. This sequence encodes CASRPDLIGSYEQYF. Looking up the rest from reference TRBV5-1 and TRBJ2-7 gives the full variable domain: KAGVTQTPRYLIKTRGQQVTLSCSPISGHRSVSWYQQTPGQGLQFLFEYFSETQRNKGNFPGRFSGRQFSNSRSEMNVSTLELGDSALYLCASRPDLIGSYEQYFGPGTRLTVT.